The 32 T cell receptor beta chains listed next were all sequenced from one sample in a study of circulating CD8 cells and anti-PD-1 response in melanoma. Four subsets defined by PD-1 and/or TIGIT were sorted from live CD3+CD8+TCRalphabeta+ cells. TCR libraries were prepared from roughly 15 ng of total RNA with the QIAseq Immune Repertoire TCR panel. TCRdb analysed the reads with MiXCR anew, one entry per CDR3 protein. The sample lists about 300 distinct CDR3 sequences, roughly an eighth occurring once. Sequencing was performed on CD8+ T cells from PBMCs, taken at baseline or after one month of anti-PD-1 therapy (not recorded which). The receptor set was obtained from a human donor with melanoma.

In this sample, this clonotype is medium-sized. This rearrangement joins TRBV9 to TRBJ2-5; tentative D call: TRBD1 (6 bases). The CDR3 totals 16 residues. Germline V gene sequence: CDR1 SGDLS, CDR2 YYNGEE. Trimming pared 3 bases from V and 1 base from J, leaving 16 bases between. The CDR3 protein is CASSADDRTLQETQYF. CDR3 DNA: TGTGCCAGCAGCGCCGACGACAGGACCCTCCAAGAGACCCAGTACTTC.

By sample share, this clonotype is medium-sized. The genes are TRBV5-6 and TRBJ2-3; D is perhaps TRBD2 (5 bases). The CDR3 extends over 18 amino acids. Germline V lookup: CDR1 SGHDT, CDR2 YYEEEE. Trimming took 0 bases from V and 1 from J, leaving 18 bases between them. The CDR3 reads CASSLVGSSFGGTDTQYF. For the CDR3, the DNA is TGTGCCAGCAGCTTGGTCGGCTCCAGCTTCGGGGGCACAGATACGCAGTATTTT. The entire variable domain, with the rest obtained from reference TRBV5-6 and TRBJ2-3, is as follows: DAGVTQSPTHLIKTRGQQVTLRCSPKSGHDTVSWYQQALGQGPQFIFQYYEEEERQRGNFPDRFSGHQFPNYSSELNVNALLLGDSALYLCASSLVGSSFGGTDTQYFGPGTRLTVL.

This rearrangement joins TRBV28 to TRBJ2-5, with 9 bases identical to TRBD2. This CDR3 has 12 amino acids. J gave up 5 bases and V 7 bases, and 2 bases lay outside the gene matches. CDR1 is MDHEN, CDR2 SYDVKM, per germline. The CDR3 loop reads CASTSGRETQYF. CDR3 nucleotides: TGTGCCAGCACCAGCGGGAGGGAGACCCAGTACTTC. Looking up the rest from reference TRBV28 and TRBJ2-5 gives the full variable domain: DVKVTQSSRYLVKRTGEKVFLECVQDMDHENMFWYRQDPGLGLRLIYFSYDVKMKEKGDIPEGYSVSREKKERFSLILESASTNQTSMYLCASTSGRETQYFGPGTRLLVL.

By sample fraction, this clonotype is medium-sized. This chain links TRBV9 with TRBJ2-1; TRBD1 agrees at 9 bases. Trimming took 2 bases from V and 5 from J; bases not matched to a gene: 5. Germline values: CDR1 SGDLS, CDR2 YYNGEE. This CDR3 has 15 residues. CDR3 DNA sequence: TGTGCCAGCAGCGTGGGACAGGGTGGGGACAATGAGCAGTTCTTC. Encoded protein: CASSVGQGGDNEQFF.

Within the sample, this clonotype is medium-sized (0.01 to 0.1%). The chain recombines TRBV7-9 with TRBJ1-2, with 7 bases matching TRBD1. CDR1 and CDR2 from the germline V gene are SEHNR and FQNEAQ (reference sequence). The CDR3 is made up of 15 amino acids. Losses at the gene ends were 5 bases for V and 3 bases for J; bases not matched to a gene: 9. The CDR3 nucleotides read TGTGCCAGCAGCCAGATGACAGGGATGGACTATGGCTACACCTTC. This sequence encodes CASSQMTGMDYGYTF.

This clonotype counts as medium-sized. The chain recombines TRBV19 with TRBJ2-7; 7 nucleotides align to TRBD1. V shed 5 bases and J 7 bases; nucleotides not matched to a gene: 8. The germline V gene has CDR1 LNHDA and CDR2 SQIVND (reference sequence). The CDR3 spans 13 residues. The CDR3 coding sequence is TGTGCCAGTAGTTTGGGGACAGCGGTAGAGCAGTACTTC. As protein: CASSLGTAVEQYF.

By share of the sample, this clonotype is medium-sized. The CDR3 nucleotides read TGTGCCAGCAGCTTAATCCCACCTCGGGCGGGGGGGAATGAGCAGTTCTTC. The encoded protein is CASSLIPPRAGGNEQFF. The chain recombines TRBV7-6 with TRBJ2-1; TRBD2 matches at 9 bases. Germline CDR1 reads SGHVS; CDR2 reads FNYEAQ. With V trimmed by 2 bases and J by 7 bases, 12 bases remained unmatched. This CDR3 has 17 residues.

Concerning this clonotype: A read error may account for a junction end that differs from germline. This chain connects TRBV19 to TRBJ2-2; TRBD2 might be the D (5 bases). CDR3 length: 15 amino acids. Germline V CDR1 and CDR2: LNHDA, SQIVND (reference sequence). DNA of the CDR3: TGTGCCTGTAGTATAATGCGACTTGGAACCGGGGAGCTGTCTTTT. The encoded protein is CACSIMRLGTGELSF.

In this sample, this clonotype is medium-sized. The rearrangement uses TRBV19 and TRBJ2-7, with 10 positions matching TRBD1. The V and J ends lost 10 bases and 3 bases, in that order; junction bases with no gene match: 9. The germline V gene has CDR1 LNHDA and CDR2 SQIVND (reference sequence). There are 14 residues in the CDR3. CDR3 coding DNA: TGTGCCACTCAACGGACAGGGGGGATCTACGAGCAGTACTTC. Its translation: CATQRTGGIYEQYF. The entire variable domain, with the rest obtained from reference TRBV19 and TRBJ2-7, is as follows: DGGITQSPKYLFRKEGQNVTLSCEQNLNHDAMYWYRQDPGQGLRLIYYSQIVNDFQKGDIAEGYSVSREKKESFPLTVTSAQKNPTAFYLCATQRTGGIYEQYFGPGTRLTVT.

Sample share makes this clonotype medium-sized. This chain uses TRBV20-1 with TRBJ2-7; weak D call: TRBD1 (6 bases). Germline V gene data show CDR1 as DFQATT and CDR2 as SNEGSKA (reference sequence). V was cut by 2 bases and J by 1 base, with 12 bases left in between. The CDR3 totals 14 residues. The CDR3 spells CSARNTGLSYEQYF. CDR3 nucleotides: TGCAGTGCTAGAAACACAGGGCTGTCCTACGAGCAGTACTTC.

By frequency in the sample, this clonotype is medium-sized. This chain uses TRBV7-2 with TRBJ1-2; D gene ambiguous. The germline CDR1 and CDR2 sequences are SGHTA and FQGNSA. The CDR3 is 12 amino acids. Trimming cost V 1 base and J 6 bases, with 6 bases left between them. This chain's CDR3 is CASSLDTHGYTF. In nucleotides, the CDR3 is TGTGCCAGCAGCTTAGACACCCATGGCTACACCTTC.

In its sample, this clonotype is medium-sized. The chain uses TRBV7-2 and TRBJ1-1; D remains ambiguous. Trimming pared 5 bases from V and 7 bases from J, leaving 8 bases between. The CDR3 has 11 amino acids. Germline V gene sequence: CDR1 SGHTA, CDR2 FQGNSA. CDR3 region: CASSLPGEAFF. Written as DNA, the CDR3 is TGTGCCAGCAGCCTACCTGGTGAAGCTTTCTTT.

By share, this clonotype counts as medium-sized. The chain has TRBV4-1 and TRBJ1-2, with D perhaps TRBD1 (6 bases). Germline CDR1 is MGHRA and CDR2 is YSYEKL. V was clipped by 4 bases and J by 1 base, with 19 bases between them. This CDR3 has 17 residues. The CDR3 region has the DNA TGCGCCAGCAGCCCCCGGGACATAGCTACAATTAACTATGGCTACACCTTC. Translated: CASSPRDIATINYGYTF.

This chain connects TRBV4-1 to TRBJ2-1; possible D gene TRBD1, 5 bases. The CDR3 length is 15 residues. Germline CDR1 reads MGHRA; CDR2 reads YSYEKL. Trimming stripped 0 bases from V and 4 bases from J, with 10 bases between. The CDR3: CASSQDRAGYNEQFF. CDR3 coding DNA: TGCGCCAGCAGCCAAGACAGGGCAGGATACAATGAGCAGTTCTTC.

This clonotype qualifies as medium-sized (0.01 to 0.1%). The chain has TRBV28 and TRBJ2-7, with D uncertain. Between the trimmed V and J ends, which lost 3 bases and 5 bases, there was a span of 8 bases. The CDR3 consists of 12 residues. Per the germline V gene, CDR1 is MDHEN and CDR2 is SYDVKM. The CDR3 DNA reads TGTGCCAGCAGTTTGTCCCTCGACGAGCAGTACTTC. It specifies CASSLSLDEQYF.

This clonotype counts as medium-sized (0.01 to 0.1%). The J gene is TRBJ2-1, the V gene TRBV24-1, with a possible D match to TRBD2 (5 bases). Trimming cost V 0 bases and J 6 bases, with 11 bases left between them. The CDR3 is made up of 15 amino acids. The germline V gene encodes CDR1 KGHDR and CDR2 SFDVKD. The CDR3 DNA is TGTGCCACCAGTGATTTGCGGGGTCGGGGCAATGAGCAGTTCTTC. Its protein product is CATSDLRGRGNEQFF.

By share of the sample, this clonotype is medium-sized. J is TRBJ2-5 and V is TRBV24-1; a possible D gene is TRBD1 (6 bases). V was trimmed by 7 bases and J by 5 bases, leaving 7 bases between them. There are 11 residues in the CDR3. Germline CDR1 KGHDR, CDR2 SFDVKD. CDR3 amino acids: CATSDRETQYF. CDR3 in DNA: TGTGCCACCAGCGACAGGGAGACCCAGTACTTC.

This clonotype is large by share. The chain is built from TRBV2 and TRBJ2-3; D not resolved. The CDR3 totals 13 residues. In germline, CDR1 is SNHLY, CDR2 FYNNEI. The V end lost 7 bases, the J end lost 0 bases, and 8 bases lay between the germline ends. The CDR3 coding sequence is TGTGCCAGCACTAGTCGAAGCACAGATACGCAGTATTTT. Translated, it gives CASTSRSTDTQYF.

By sample fraction, this clonotype is medium-sized. The J gene is TRBJ2-7, the V gene TRBV11-2, with a weak D call TRBD1 (6 bases). There are 15 residues in the CDR3. CDR1 SGHAT and CDR2 FQNNGV come from the germline V gene. Trimming cost V 1 base and J 1 base, with 11 bases left between them. CDR3 nucleotides: TGTGCCAGCAGCTTAGGGGGGACATATTCCTACGAGCAGTACTTC. It is translated as CASSLGGTYSYEQYF.

This clonotype is termed hyperexpanded. V usage is TRBV13 and J usage is TRBJ2-3; D unresolved. The V end was cut by 3 bases, the J end by 4 bases, with 14 bases between. The CDR3 sequence is 15 residues long. CDR1 PRHDT and CDR2 FYEKMQ come from the germline V gene (reference sequence). The CDR3 bases are TGTGCCAGCAGCTTTAGGTCCCATTGGGCAGATACGCAGTATTTT. The encoded protein is CASSFRSHWADTQYF.

Sample share makes this clonotype large (0.1 to 1%). V and J are TRBV3-1 and TRBJ1-6; 8 nucleotides align to TRBD1. The CDR3 runs to 17 residues. Per germline, CDR1 LGHDT and CDR2 YNNKEL (reference sequence). J gave up 8 bases and V 2 bases, and 11 bases lay outside the gene matches. Here the CDR3 reads CASSQLDRGGGYSPLHF. The CDR3 DNA reads as TGTGCCAGCAGCCAACTAGACAGGGGTGGAGGGTATTCACCCCTCCACTTT.

By frequency in the sample, this clonotype is medium-sized. The rearrangement joins TRBV28 to TRBJ2-1; tentatively, D is TRBD2 (5 bases). The germline gives CDR1 MDHEN, CDR2 SYDVKM. The V end lost 5 bases, the J end lost 2 bases, and 16 bases lay between the germline ends. This CDR3 spans 16 amino acids. CDR3: CASSPFGILPYNEQFF. CDR3 coding DNA: TGTGCCAGCAGTCCCTTCGGGATCTTACCCTACAATGAGCAGTTCTTC.

This clonotype is large in the sample. The rearrangement links TRBV5-5 to TRBJ2-7; 7 positions match TRBD1. The CDR3 contains 16 residues. Germline assignment: CDR1 SGHKS and CDR2 YYEKEE (reference sequence). Trimming at V came to 4 bases and at J to 1 base, leaving 11 bases not matched to a gene. The CDR3 nucleotides read TGTGCCAGCAGCGGCTCGATTGGGACAGCTTCCTACGAGCAGTACTTC. Its protein product is CASSGSIGTASYEQYF.

Only a few counts were recorded for this clonotype. A much larger clone lies a single base off, so this may be a read error. The conserved closing phenylalanine or tryptophan is absent in this CDR3, likely reflecting a read error. This chain connects TRBV24-1 to TRBJ1-4, with D unclear. V was clipped by 5 bases and J by 11 bases, with 8 bases between them. Germline V gene lookup returns CDR1 KGHDR and CDR2 SFDVKD. The length of the CDR3 is 11 residues. The CDR3 loop is CATSAAGKLFL. The CDR3 nucleotides are TGTGCCACCAGTGCCGCCGGGAAACTGTTTTTA.

Relative to its sample, this clonotype is medium-sized. The chain uses TRBV5-5 and TRBJ1-4; TRBD1 might be the D (6 bases). The CDR3 sequence is 15 residues long. The germline CDR1 and CDR2 sequences are SGHKS and YYEKEE (reference sequence). Trimming cost V 3 bases and J 6 bases, with 15 bases left between them. The CDR3 loop reads CASSSRGGEDEKLFF. CDR3 nucleotides: TGTGCCAGCAGCTCCAGGGGAGGGGAGGATGAAAAACTGTTTTTT.

This clonotype is labeled large. V gene TRBV19 combines with J gene TRBJ2-7; D ambiguous. The CDR3 is 12 residues long. Trimming pared 1 base from V and 5 bases from J, leaving 6 bases between. Germline V lookup: CDR1 LNHDA, CDR2 SQIVND (reference sequence). CDR3 nucleotides: TGTGCCAGTAGTATAGGGTGGAACGAGCAGTACTTC. Translated: CASSIGWNEQYF.

By share, this clonotype counts as medium-sized. V and J are TRBV20-1 and TRBJ2-4; 8 nucleotides line up with TRBD1. J lost 8 bases, V lost 3 bases, and 12 bases had no gene match. The CDR3 length is 15 residues. CDR1 is DFQATT and CDR2 is SNEGSKA in the germline V gene (reference sequence). CDR3 loop: CSARDREDLRDIQYF. CDR3 in DNA: TGCAGTGCTAGGGACAGGGAGGACCTTAGGGACATTCAGTACTTC.

This clonotype is medium-sized (0.01 to 0.1%) in the sample. Here the CDR3 reads CATSGERGTETQYF. Written as DNA, the CDR3 is TGTGCCACCTCGGGGGAGCGGGGCACGGAGACCCAGTACTTC. The rearrangement uses TRBV6-1 and TRBJ2-5; 7 nucleotides match TRBD2. Germline V gene lookup returns CDR1 MNHNS and CDR2 SASEGT. This CDR3 has 14 residues. With 10 bases clipped from V and 5 bases from J, the junction kept 13 bases outside the gene matches.

By share of the sample, this clonotype is medium-sized. The chain has TRBV3-1 and TRBJ2-7; TRBD1 matches 8 bases. CDR1 is LGHDT and CDR2 is YNNKEL in the germline V gene (reference sequence). The J segment lost 3 bases and the V segment lost 0 bases, leaving 7 bases of the junction unmatched. There are 16 residues in the CDR3. The CDR3 loop is CASSQEQFGQGYEQYF. The CDR3 DNA is TGTGCCAGCAGCCAAGAACAGTTTGGACAGGGCTACGAGCAGTACTTC.

Worth noting for this clonotype: One base away lies a much larger clone, so this may be a sequencing read error. The chain joins TRBV19 to TRBJ2-7; D unclear. CDR3 length equals 11 residues. V was cut by 8 bases and J by 6 bases, with 11 bases left in between. The germline gives CDR1 LNHDA, CDR2 SQIVND (reference sequence). CDR3 in DNA: TGTGCCAGTCCGGATAGTTTCGAGCAGTACTTC. It yields the protein CASPDSFEQYF. Complete variable domain (other parts from reference TRBV19 and TRBJ2-7): DGGITQSPKYLFRKEGQNVTLSCEQNLNHDAMYWYRQDPGQGLRLIYYSQIVNDFQKGDIAEGYSVSREKKESFPLTVTSAQKNPTAFYLCASPDSFEQYFGPGTRLTVT.

Sample share makes this clonotype medium-sized. CDR3 in amino acids: CASSLQRGSWETQYF. The CDR3 DNA sequence: TGTGCCAGCAGTTTACAGCGGGGTTCGTGGGAGACCCAGTACTTC. J is TRBJ2-5 and V is TRBV28, with TRBD2 identical over 7 bases. Trimming removed 2 bases from V and 5 bases from J; junction bases left unmatched: 8. CDR3 length: 15 residues. The germline CDR1 and CDR2 sequences are MDHEN and SYDVKM. The whole variable domain, remainder taken from reference TRBV28 and TRBJ2-5, is DVKVTQSSRYLVKRTGEKVFLECVQDMDHENMFWYRQDPGLGLRLIYFSYDVKMKEKGDIPEGYSVSREKKERFSLILESASTNQTSMYLCASSLQRGSWETQYFGPGTRLLVL.

By sample share, this clonotype is large. V and J are TRBV2 and TRBJ1-2, with D possibly being TRBD1 (6 bases). V lost 8 bases and J 8 bases, leaving 15 bases between the germline ends. CDR3 length: 12 residues. Germline loops: CDR1 SNHLY, CDR2 FYNNEI. This CDR3 reads CASDAQGGGYTF. The CDR3, as DNA: TGTGCCAGCGATGCACAGGGTGGAGGCTACACCTTC.